These T cell receptor beta chains were read from a single sample in a study of TIL therapy for anti-PD-1-resistant metastatic lung cancer. Clones were sequenced by immunoSEQ multiplex PCR, and TCRdb holds only the in-frame ones, with some missing. The profile covers roughly 20,000 clones, with 83% appearing a single time and 2% to 2.5% taken by the ten largest. The material was blood, obtained at baseline. The receptors come from a person between 25 and 80 years old with non-small cell lung cancer. The CDR3 runs from the conserved cysteine through the conserved F or W. Fields, in order: D gene, V gene, J gene, clone size, CDR3 DNA, CDR3 protein. D genes are given only for firm matches. Part of the rows lack a size; the others show once, few, many or a class for expanded clones.

d_call: TRBD1; v_call: TRBV29-1; j_call: TRBJ2-1; clone_size: -; cdr3_nt: TGCAGCGCCAAAGGGGGCGCCGGGAATGAGCAGTTCTTC; cdr3_aa: CSAKGGAGNEQFF
d_call: -; v_call: TRBV18; j_call: TRBJ2-3; clone_size: -; cdr3_nt: TGTGCCAGCTCCCTCACAGATACGCAGTATTTT; cdr3_aa: CASSLTDTQYF
d_call: -; v_call: TRBV28; j_call: TRBJ1-2; clone_size: -; cdr3_nt: TGTGCCAGCCAAGGGGGAGCTAACTATGGCTACACCTTC; cdr3_aa: CASQGGANYGYTF
d_call: TRBD2; v_call: TRBV7-3; j_call: TRBJ2-1; clone_size: -; cdr3_nt: TGTGCCAGCAGCGCCCGACTAGCGGGAGTACCTGAGCAGTTCTTC; cdr3_aa: CASSARLAGVPEQFF
d_call: -; v_call: TRBV19; j_call: TRBJ1-1; clone_size: few; cdr3_nt: TGTGCCAGTAGTATTCACTCAGGGAACACTGAAGCTTTCTTT; cdr3_aa: CASSIHSGNTEAFF
d_call: -; v_call: TRBV29-1; j_call: TRBJ1-2; clone_size: -; cdr3_nt: TGCAGCGCCCCAGGGACCTCTAACTATGGCTACACCTTC; cdr3_aa: CSAPGTSNYGYTF
d_call: -; v_call: TRBV5-4; j_call: TRBJ2-2; clone_size: -; cdr3_nt: TGTGCCAGCAGCTTAGGGGGGATGAGCGGGACTCGAACCGGGGAGCTGTTTTTT; cdr3_aa: CASSLGGMSGTRTGELFF
d_call: -; v_call: TRBV7-2; j_call: TRBJ2-7; clone_size: -; cdr3_nt: TGTGCCAGCAGCTTCGGGGGACACGAGCAGTACTTC; cdr3_aa: CASSFGGHEQYF
d_call: -; v_call: TRBV5-1; j_call: TRBJ2-2; clone_size: -; cdr3_nt: TGCGCCAGCAGCTATAGACAGCTATACATGAACACCGGGGAGCTGTTTTTT; cdr3_aa: CASSYRQLYMNTGELFF
d_call: -; v_call: TRBV5-6; j_call: TRBJ1-6; clone_size: -; cdr3_nt: TGTGCCAGCAGCTTGGCGACGTTTAATTCACCCCTCCACTTT; cdr3_aa: CASSLATFNSPLHF
d_call: TRBD2; v_call: TRBV10-3; j_call: TRBJ2-7; clone_size: medium-sized; cdr3_nt: TGTGCCATCAGCGACCTCGGCGGGAGGGCCAGGGACGAGCAGTACTTC; cdr3_aa: CAISDLGGRARDEQYF
d_call: -; v_call: TRBV5-6; j_call: TRBJ1-1; clone_size: -; cdr3_nt: TGTGCCAGCACCCCCCAGTCGGGGTGGAACACTGAAGCTTTCTTT; cdr3_aa: CASTPQSGWNTEAFF
d_call: -; v_call: TRBV28; j_call: TRBJ1-2; clone_size: -; cdr3_nt: TGTGCCAGCAGTTCAGGTTCCTATGGCTACACCTTC; cdr3_aa: CASSSGSYGYTF
d_call: -; v_call: TRBV28; j_call: TRBJ1-2; clone_size: -; cdr3_nt: TGTGCCAGCACTTCGCGACCGGGGGGCTACACCTTC; cdr3_aa: CASTSRPGGYTF
d_call: -; v_call: TRBV18; j_call: TRBJ2-3; clone_size: once; cdr3_nt: TGTGCCAGCTCACCAGGCCAGGTGGCAGATACGCAGTATTTT; cdr3_aa: CASSPGQVADTQYF
d_call: -; v_call: TRBV11-3; j_call: TRBJ2-1; clone_size: once; cdr3_nt: TGTGCCAGCAGCTTTTTTTCGGGGTCTGTCGATGAGCAGTTCTTC; cdr3_aa: CASSFFSGSVDEQFF
d_call: -; v_call: TRBV7-8; j_call: TRBJ1-4; clone_size: -; cdr3_nt: TGTGCCAGCAGCTTAACAGGCCTTAATGAAAAACTGTTTTTT; cdr3_aa: CASSLTGLNEKLFF
d_call: TRBD1; v_call: TRBV6-6; j_call: TRBJ1-1; clone_size: -; cdr3_nt: TGTGCCAGCAGTCCCGACAGGGATGAAGCTTTCTTT; cdr3_aa: CASSPDRDEAFF
d_call: TRBD2; v_call: TRBV19; j_call: TRBJ2-1; clone_size: -; cdr3_nt: TGTGCCAGTAGTATGTTTCTAGCGGGAGACTCTCAGCAGTTCTTC; cdr3_aa: CASSMFLAGDSQQFF
d_call: -; v_call: TRBV21-1; j_call: TRBJ2-5; clone_size: -; cdr3_nt: TGTGCCAGCAGCCTCGATCTAGAATGGGGAGAGACCCAGTACTTC; cdr3_aa: CASSLDLEWGETQYF
d_call: -; v_call: TRBV7-2; j_call: TRBJ1-1; clone_size: -; cdr3_nt: TGTGCCAGCAGCTTCGCAGGGAGCCCAGGAGCTTTCTTT; cdr3_aa: CASSFAGSPGAFF
d_call: -; v_call: TRBV11-1; j_call: TRBJ2-6; clone_size: -; cdr3_nt: TGTGCCGGCGCCTCAGGTTCTGGGGCCAACGTCCTGACTTTC; cdr3_aa: CAGASGSGANVLTF
d_call: -; v_call: TRBV14; j_call: TRBJ1-3; clone_size: few; cdr3_nt: TGTGCCAGCAGCCAGACGACAGGTTCGGGGAACACCATATATTTT; cdr3_aa: CASSQTTGSGNTIYF
d_call: -; v_call: TRBV19; j_call: TRBJ1-3; clone_size: -; cdr3_nt: TGTGCCAGTAGTCCACCGCTCAAGGCTGGAAACACCATATATTTT; cdr3_aa: CASSPPLKAGNTIYF
d_call: -; v_call: TRBV27; j_call: TRBJ2-7; clone_size: -; cdr3_nt: TGTGCCAGCAGTTTACTCCAGGGCCCGAGGTTCTACGAGCAGTACTTC; cdr3_aa: CASSLLQGPRFYEQYF
d_call: -; v_call: TRBV18; j_call: TRBJ2-3; clone_size: -; cdr3_nt: TGTGCCAGCTCACCGAACGGGATCAATACAGATACGCAGTATTTT; cdr3_aa: CASSPNGINTDTQYF
d_call: -; v_call: TRBV7-3; j_call: TRBJ1-1; clone_size: -; cdr3_nt: TGTGCCAGCAGCTTGTACTTGAACACTGAAGCTTTCTTT; cdr3_aa: CASSLYLNTEAFF
d_call: -; v_call: TRBV27; j_call: TRBJ1-2; clone_size: few; cdr3_nt: TGTGCCAGCAGTTCACACTCAGGGGCGGGGGGCTACACCTTC; cdr3_aa: CASSSHSGAGGYTF
d_call: -; v_call: TRBV2; j_call: TRBJ2-7; clone_size: -; cdr3_nt: TGTGCCAGCAAGGTTAGGGACCGCGCCTACGAGCAGTACTTC; cdr3_aa: CASKVRDRAYEQYF
d_call: -; v_call: TRBV11-2; j_call: TRBJ2-5; clone_size: -; cdr3_nt: TGTGCCAGCAGCGCGGGAAAAGGACAACAACAAGAGACCCAGTACTTC; cdr3_aa: CASSAGKGQQQETQYF
d_call: -; v_call: TRBV28; j_call: TRBJ2-7; clone_size: -; cdr3_nt: TGTGCCAGCAGTCGGGGCTACGAGCAGTACTTC; cdr3_aa: CASSRGYEQYF
d_call: -; v_call: TRBV6-5; j_call: TRBJ2-2; clone_size: few; cdr3_nt: TGTGCCAGCAGCTCTACTAACACCGGGGAGCTGTTTTTT; cdr3_aa: CASSSTNTGELFF
d_call: -; v_call: TRBV19; j_call: TRBJ2-3; clone_size: -; cdr3_nt: TGTGCCAGTAGTAGCAGGGCCCGCGATACGCAGTATTTT; cdr3_aa: CASSSRARDTQYF
d_call: -; v_call: TRBV27; j_call: TRBJ1-2; clone_size: -; cdr3_nt: TGTGCCAGCAGTCGCCGCCAGGACGTTACTGCTAACTATGGCTACACCTTC; cdr3_aa: CASSRRQDVTANYGYTF
d_call: TRBD2; v_call: TRBV10-2; j_call: TRBJ2-2; clone_size: -; cdr3_nt: TGCGCCAGCAGGAGGGAGGGGAACACCGGGGAGCTGTTTTTT; cdr3_aa: CASRREGNTGELFF
d_call: TRBD1; v_call: TRBV6-5; j_call: TRBJ1-4; clone_size: -; cdr3_nt: TGTGCCAGCAGTCCCTGGACAGGGCTTAATGAAAAACTGTTTTTT; cdr3_aa: CASSPWTGLNEKLFF
d_call: -; v_call: TRBV18; j_call: TRBJ1-1; clone_size: -; cdr3_nt: TGTGCCAGCTCACCAGCCGGGACCACCTTTCGGACTGAAGCTTTCTTT; cdr3_aa: CASSPAGTTFRTEAFF
d_call: -; v_call: TRBV7-2; j_call: TRBJ2-3; clone_size: -; cdr3_nt: TGTGCCAGCAGCCTGAGCGATCCTAGCACAGATACGCAGTATTTT; cdr3_aa: CASSLSDPSTDTQYF
d_call: -; v_call: TRBV6-6; j_call: TRBJ2-7; clone_size: -; cdr3_nt: TGTGCCAGCCAATCGGCTCACTACGAGCAGTACTTC; cdr3_aa: CASQSAHYEQYF
d_call: -; v_call: TRBV7-2; j_call: TRBJ1-6; clone_size: -; cdr3_nt: TGTGCCAGCAGCCCCAGACAGGCTTATAATTCACCCCTCCACTTT; cdr3_aa: CASSPRQAYNSPLHF
d_call: -; v_call: TRBV5-1; j_call: TRBJ2-3; clone_size: once; cdr3_nt: TGCGCCAGCAGCATGACAGATAGCACAGATACGCAGTATTTT; cdr3_aa: CASSMTDSTDTQYF